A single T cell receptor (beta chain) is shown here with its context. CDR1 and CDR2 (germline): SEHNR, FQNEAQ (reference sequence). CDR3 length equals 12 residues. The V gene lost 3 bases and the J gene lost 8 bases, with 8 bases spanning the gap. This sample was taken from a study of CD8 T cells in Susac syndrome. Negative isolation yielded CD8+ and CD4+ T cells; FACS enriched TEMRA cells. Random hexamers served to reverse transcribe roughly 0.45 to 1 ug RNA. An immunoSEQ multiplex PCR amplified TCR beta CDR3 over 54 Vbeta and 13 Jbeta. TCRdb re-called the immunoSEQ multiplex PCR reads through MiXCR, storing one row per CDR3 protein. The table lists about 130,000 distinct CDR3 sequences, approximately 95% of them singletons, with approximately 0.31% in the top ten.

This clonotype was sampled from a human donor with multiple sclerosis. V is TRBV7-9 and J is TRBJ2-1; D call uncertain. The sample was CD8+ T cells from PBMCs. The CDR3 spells CASSFRYDEQFF. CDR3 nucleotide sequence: TGTGCCAGCAGCTTCCGGTACGATGAGCAGTTCTTC.